This T cell receptor (beta chain) was documented in a study of blood T cells in healthy people across ages. Drawn from each donor were approximately 9.5 milliliters of peripheral blood. The V gene's germline CDR1 is LGHDT and CDR2 YNNKEL (reference sequence). The CDR3 sequence is 15 residues long. The V end lost 1 base, the J end lost 3 bases, and 12 bases lay between the germline ends. PCR was performed a second time for about 6 to 12 cycles using a sample-barcoded 5' primer and a J-beta primer mix. MiXCR, run by TCRdb on the 5' RACE reads, gives a single entry per CDR3 protein. The table has about 1.1 million distinct CDR3 sequences, roughly two fifths seen once; the top ten hold 13%.

This TCR came from a man in his late teens or twenties in good health. The rearrangement uses TRBV3-1 and TRBJ1-2, with D tentatively TRBD1 (5 bases). Sequenced: blood. CDR3 in amino acids: CASSQVPGPHYGYTF. CDR3 in DNA: TGTGCCAGCAGCCAAGTACCAGGGCCCCACTATGGCTACACCTTC.